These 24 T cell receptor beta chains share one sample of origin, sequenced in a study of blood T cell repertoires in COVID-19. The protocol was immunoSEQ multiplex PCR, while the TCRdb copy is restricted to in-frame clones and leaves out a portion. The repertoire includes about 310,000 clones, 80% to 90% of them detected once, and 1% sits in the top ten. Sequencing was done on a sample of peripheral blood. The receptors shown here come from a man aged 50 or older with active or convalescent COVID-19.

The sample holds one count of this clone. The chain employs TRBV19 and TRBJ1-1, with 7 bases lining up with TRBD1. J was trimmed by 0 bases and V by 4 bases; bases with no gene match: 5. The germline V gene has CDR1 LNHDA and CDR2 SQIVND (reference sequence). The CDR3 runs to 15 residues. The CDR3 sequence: CASSTSTGLNTEAFF. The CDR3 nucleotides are TGTGCCAGTAGTACCTCGACAGGGCTGAACACTGAAGCTTTCTTT. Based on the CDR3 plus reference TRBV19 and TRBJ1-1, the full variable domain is DGGITQSPKYLFRKEGQNVTLSCEQNLNHDAMYWYRQDPGQGLRLIYYSQIVNDFQKGDIAEGYSVSREKKESFPLTVTSAQKNPTAFYLCASSTSTGLNTEAFFGQGTRLTVV.

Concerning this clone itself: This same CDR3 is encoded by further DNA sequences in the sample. The chain's CDR3 is CASSPGQGNQPQHF. CDR3 bases: TGTGCCAGCTCACCAGGACAGGGTAATCAGCCCCAGCATTTT. The rearrangement links TRBV18 to TRBJ1-5, with 8 bases matching TRBD1. Germline assignment: CDR1 KGHSH and CDR2 LQKENI. Trimming cost V 2 bases and J 4 bases; bases outside gene matches: 1. CDR3 length equals 14 residues.

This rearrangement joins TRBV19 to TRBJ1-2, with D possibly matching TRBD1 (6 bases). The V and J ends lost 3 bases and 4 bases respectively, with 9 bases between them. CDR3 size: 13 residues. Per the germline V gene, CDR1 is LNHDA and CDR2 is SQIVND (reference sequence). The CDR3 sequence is CASSMGTTYGYTF. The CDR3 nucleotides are TGTGCCAGTAGTATGGGGACAACCTATGGCTACACCTTC. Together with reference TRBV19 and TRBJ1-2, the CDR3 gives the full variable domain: DGGITQSPKYLFRKEGQNVTLSCEQNLNHDAMYWYRQDPGQGLRLIYYSQIVNDFQKGDIAEGYSVSREKKESFPLTVTSAQKNPTAFYLCASSMGTTYGYTFGSGTRLTVV.

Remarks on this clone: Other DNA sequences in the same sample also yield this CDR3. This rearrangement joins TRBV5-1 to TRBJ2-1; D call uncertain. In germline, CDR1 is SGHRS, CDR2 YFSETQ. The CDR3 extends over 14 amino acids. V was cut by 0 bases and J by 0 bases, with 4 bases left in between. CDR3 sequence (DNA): TGCGCCAGCAGCTTGGCAGGCTCCTACAATGAGCAGTTCTTC. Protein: CASSLAGSYNEQFF.

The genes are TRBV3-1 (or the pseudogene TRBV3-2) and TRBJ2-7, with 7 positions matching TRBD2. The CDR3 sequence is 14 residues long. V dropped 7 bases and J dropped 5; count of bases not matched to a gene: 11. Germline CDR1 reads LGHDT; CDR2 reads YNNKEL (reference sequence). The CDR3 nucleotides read TGTGCCAGCATTCGGCGGGAGTCTGTCGACGAGCAGTACTTC. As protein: CASIRRESVDEQYF.

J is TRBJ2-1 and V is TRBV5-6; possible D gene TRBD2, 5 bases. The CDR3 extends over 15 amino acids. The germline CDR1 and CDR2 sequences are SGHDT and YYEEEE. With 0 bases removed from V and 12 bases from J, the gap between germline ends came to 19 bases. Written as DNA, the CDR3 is TGTGCCAGCAGCTTGGGGAATTACATAACTAGTTCGCAGTTCTTC. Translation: CASSLGNYITSSQFF.

The CDR3 DNA sequence: TGTGCCAGCAGTTTATCGGGAGAAAGTACGACCTACGAGCAGTACTTC. This translates into CASSLSGESTTYEQYF. V and J are TRBV28 and TRBJ2-7; weak D call: TRBD2 (6 bases). The CDR3 has 16 amino acids. Per the germline V gene, CDR1 is MDHEN and CDR2 is SYDVKM. Trimming shortened V by 1 base and J by 2 bases, and 15 bases separated the two germline ends.

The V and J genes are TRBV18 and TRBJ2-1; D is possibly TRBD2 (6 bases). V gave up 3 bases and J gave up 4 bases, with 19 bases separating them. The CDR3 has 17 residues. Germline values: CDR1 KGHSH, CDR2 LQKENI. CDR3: CASSPLRGGDVYNEQFF. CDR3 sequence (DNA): TGTGCCAGCTCACCCCTGAGGGGAGGAGATGTTTACAATGAGCAGTTCTTC.

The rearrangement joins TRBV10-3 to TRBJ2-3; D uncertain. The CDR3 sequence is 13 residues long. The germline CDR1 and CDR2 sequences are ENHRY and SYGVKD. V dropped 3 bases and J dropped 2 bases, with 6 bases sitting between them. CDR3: CAISDRNTDTQYF. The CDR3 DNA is TGTGCCATCAGTGATAGAAACACAGATACGCAGTATTTT.

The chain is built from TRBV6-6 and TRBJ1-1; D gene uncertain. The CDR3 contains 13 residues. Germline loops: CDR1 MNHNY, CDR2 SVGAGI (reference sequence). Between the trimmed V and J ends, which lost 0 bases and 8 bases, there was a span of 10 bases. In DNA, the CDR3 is TGTGCCAGCAGTTACTCACGGGAAGGGGAAGCTTTCTTT. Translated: CASSYSREGEAFF.

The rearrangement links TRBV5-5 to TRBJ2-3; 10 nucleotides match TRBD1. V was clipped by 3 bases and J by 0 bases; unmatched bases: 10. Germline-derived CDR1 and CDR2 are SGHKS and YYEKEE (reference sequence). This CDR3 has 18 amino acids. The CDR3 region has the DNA TGTGCCAGCAGCTCCCGGGACAGGGGACCCGATAGCACAGATACGCAGTATTTT. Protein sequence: CASSSRDRGPDSTDTQYF.

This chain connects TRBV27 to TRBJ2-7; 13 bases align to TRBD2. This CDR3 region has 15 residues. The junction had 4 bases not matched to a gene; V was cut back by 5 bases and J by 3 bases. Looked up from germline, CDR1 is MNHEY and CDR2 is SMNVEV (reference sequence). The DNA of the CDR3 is TGTGCCAGCAGTATTAGGACTAGCGGGGGCTACGAGCAGTACTTC. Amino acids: CASSIRTSGGYEQYF.

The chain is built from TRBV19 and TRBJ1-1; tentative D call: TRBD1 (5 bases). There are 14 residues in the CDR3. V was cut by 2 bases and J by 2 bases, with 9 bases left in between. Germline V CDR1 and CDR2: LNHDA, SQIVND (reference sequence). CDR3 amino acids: CASSIQGGNTEAFF. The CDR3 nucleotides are TGTGCCAGTAGTATACAGGGCGGAAACACTGAAGCTTTCTTT.

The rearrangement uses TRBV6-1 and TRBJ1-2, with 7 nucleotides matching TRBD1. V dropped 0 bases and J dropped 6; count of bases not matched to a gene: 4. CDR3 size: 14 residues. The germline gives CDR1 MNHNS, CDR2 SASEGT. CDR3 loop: CASSEADREHGYTF. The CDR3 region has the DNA TGTGCCAGCAGTGAAGCCGACAGGGAGCATGGCTACACCTTC.

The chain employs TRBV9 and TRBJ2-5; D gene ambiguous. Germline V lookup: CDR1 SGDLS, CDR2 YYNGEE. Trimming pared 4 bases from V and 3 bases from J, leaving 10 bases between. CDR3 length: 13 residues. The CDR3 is CASSSQNKETQYF. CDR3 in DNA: TGTGCCAGCAGCTCCCAAAACAAAGAGACCCAGTACTTC.

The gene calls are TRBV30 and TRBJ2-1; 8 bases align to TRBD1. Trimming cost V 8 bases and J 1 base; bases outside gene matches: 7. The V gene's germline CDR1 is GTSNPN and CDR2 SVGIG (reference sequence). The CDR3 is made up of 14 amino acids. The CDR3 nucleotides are TGTGCCACGGACAGGGTAGGGTCCTACAATGAGCAGTTCTTC. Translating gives CATDRVGSYNEQFF.

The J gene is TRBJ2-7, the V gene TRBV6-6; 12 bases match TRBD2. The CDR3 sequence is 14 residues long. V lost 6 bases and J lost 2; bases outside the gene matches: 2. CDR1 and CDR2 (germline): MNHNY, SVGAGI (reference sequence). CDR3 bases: TGTGCCAGCAGAAGGACTAGCGGGGCCTACGAGCAGTACTTC. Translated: CASRRTSGAYEQYF.

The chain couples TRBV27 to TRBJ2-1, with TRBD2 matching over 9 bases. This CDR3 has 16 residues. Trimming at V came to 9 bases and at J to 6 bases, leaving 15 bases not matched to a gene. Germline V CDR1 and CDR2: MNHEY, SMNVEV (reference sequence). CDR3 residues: CASGEPKAGGGNEQFF. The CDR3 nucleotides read TGTGCCAGTGGCGAACCGAAAGCGGGAGGCGGCAATGAGCAGTTCTTC.

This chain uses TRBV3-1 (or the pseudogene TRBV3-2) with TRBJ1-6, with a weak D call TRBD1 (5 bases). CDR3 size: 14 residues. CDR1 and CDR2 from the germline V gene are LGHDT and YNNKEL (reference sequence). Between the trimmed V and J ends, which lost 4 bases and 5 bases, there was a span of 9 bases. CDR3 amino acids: CASSPTEDNSPLHF. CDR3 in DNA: TGTGCCAGCAGCCCGACAGAAGATAATTCACCCCTCCACTTT.

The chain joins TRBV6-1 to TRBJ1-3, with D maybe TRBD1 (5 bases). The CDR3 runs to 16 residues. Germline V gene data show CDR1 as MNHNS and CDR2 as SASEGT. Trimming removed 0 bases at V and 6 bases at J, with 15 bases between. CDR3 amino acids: CASSEALGGTVNTIYF. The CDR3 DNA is TGTGCCAGCAGTGAAGCGCTCGGCGGGACGGTAAACACCATATATTTT.

Written as DNA, the CDR3 is TGTGCCAGCAGCTTAGAGGGGGACTATAATTCACCCCTCCACTTT. Translated, it gives CASSLEGDYNSPLHF. V usage is TRBV7-9 and J usage is TRBJ1-6, with D perhaps matching TRBD1 (6 bases). Germline V gene lookup returns CDR1 SEHNR and CDR2 FQNEAQ (reference sequence). The CDR3 has 15 amino acids. The V and J ends lost 1 base and 3 bases respectively, with 7 bases between them. Based on the CDR3 plus reference TRBV7-9 and TRBJ1-6, the full variable domain is DTGVSQNPRHKITKRGQNVTFRCDPISEHNRLYWYRQTLGQGPEFLTYFQNEAQLEKSRLLSDRFSAERPKGSFSTLEIQRTEQGDSAMYLCASSLEGDYNSPLHFGNGTRLTVT.

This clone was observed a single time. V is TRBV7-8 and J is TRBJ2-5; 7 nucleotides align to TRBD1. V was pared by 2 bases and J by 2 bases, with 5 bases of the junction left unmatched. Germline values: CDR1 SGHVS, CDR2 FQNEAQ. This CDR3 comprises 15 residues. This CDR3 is CASSLNTGAQETQYF. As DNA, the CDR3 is TGTGCCAGCAGCTTAAATACAGGGGCACAAGAGACCCAGTACTTC.

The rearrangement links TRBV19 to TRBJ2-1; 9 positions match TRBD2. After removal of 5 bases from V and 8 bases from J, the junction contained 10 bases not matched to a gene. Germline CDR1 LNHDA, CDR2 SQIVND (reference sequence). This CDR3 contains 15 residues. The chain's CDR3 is CASSSHSGRGDEQFF. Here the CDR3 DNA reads TGTGCCAGTAGTTCCCATAGCGGGAGAGGCGATGAGCAGTTCTTC.

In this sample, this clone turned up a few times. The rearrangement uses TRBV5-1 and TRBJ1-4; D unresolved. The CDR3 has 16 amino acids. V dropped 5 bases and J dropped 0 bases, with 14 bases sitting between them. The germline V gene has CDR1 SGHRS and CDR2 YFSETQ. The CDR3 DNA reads TGCGCCAGCAGACCTGTCCAGGCCGCAACTAATGAAAAACTGTTTTTT. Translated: CASRPVQAATNEKLFF.